The 20 T cell receptor beta chains given below trace back to one sample, sequenced in a study of CD8+CD57+ T cells in acquired aplastic anemia. Using genomic DNA as the template, TCR beta VDJ and CDR3 profiling was carried out. TCRdb re-called the reads with MiXCR, one entry per CDR3 protein. The repertoire holds roughly 180,000 distinct CDR3 sequences, with nearly 50% as singletons. Patients chosen for sequencing had shown CD8+CD57+ cell expansion by flow cytometry. Sequenced: sorted CD4+, CD8+, or CD8+CD57+ T cells (not recorded which) from PBMCs. The receptor set was obtained from a human donor with aplastic anemia.

The chain links TRBV24-1 to TRBJ2-3; 7 bases map to TRBD1. The V gene's germline CDR1 is KGHDR and CDR2 SFDVKD. The CDR3 has 15 residues. The ends lost 5 bases at V and 2 bases at J; junction bases unmatched: 6. DNA for the CDR3: TGTGCCACCAGTGTGAGGGGACAGACCACAGATACGCAGTATTTT. It encodes CATSVRGQTTDTQYF.

This clonotype was recorded many times. The chain employs TRBV11-1 and TRBJ2-3, with 14 nucleotides matching TRBD2. This CDR3 is built from 19 residues. Germline assignment: CDR1 SGHAT and CDR2 FQDESV (reference sequence). Losses at the gene ends were 4 bases for V and 4 bases for J; bases not matched to a gene: 13. CDR3 sequence (DNA): TGTGCCAGCAGCTCCCTGGTAAGACTAGCGGGGGGGCAGGCAGATACGCAGTATTTT. Its translation is CASSSLVRLAGGQADTQYF.

In this sample, this clonotype turned up many times. The rearrangement uses TRBV24-1 and TRBJ2-3; TRBD2 agrees at 11 bases. CDR3 size: 15 residues. The V and J ends lost 6 bases and 5 bases, in that order; junction bases with no gene match: 6. Germline CDR1 and CDR2: KGHDR and SFDVKD. The CDR3 is CATSLSGGAEDTQYF. The CDR3 DNA sequence: TGTGCCACCAGTCTTAGCGGGGGGGCCGAAGATACGCAGTATTTT.

The chain employs TRBV5-5 and TRBJ2-5; 9 bases line up with TRBD2. Germline V lookup: CDR1 SGHKS, CDR2 YYEKEE (reference sequence). The ends lost 0 bases at V and 5 bases at J; junction bases unmatched: 2. This CDR3 spans 14 amino acids. CDR3 nucleotide sequence: TGTGCCAGCAGCTTGGCTAGCGGGGTGGAGACCCAGTACTTC. It yields the protein CASSLASGVETQYF.

In its sample, this clonotype was seen many times. The chain combines TRBV10-3 with TRBJ1-1, with D possibly being TRBD1 (6 bases). The V end lost 8 bases, the J end lost 3 bases, and 22 bases lay between the germline ends. The V gene's germline CDR1 is ENHRY and CDR2 SYGVKD. CDR3 length: 16 amino acids. The CDR3 DNA is TGTGCCATCTCCGAGGGGGTTAGGGGGAGGTACACTGAAGCTTTCTTT. Encoded protein: CAISEGVRGRYTEAFF.

This chain joins TRBV2 and TRBJ1-1; tentatively, D is TRBD1 (6 bases). Trimming took 2 bases from V and 5 from J, leaving 12 bases between them. The CDR3 runs 14 residues. The germline V gene has CDR1 SNHLY and CDR2 FYNNEI. The CDR3 spells CASSEQGRRTEAFF. The CDR3, as DNA: TGTGCCAGCAGTGAACAGGGGCGCAGGACTGAAGCTTTCTTT.

This clonotype has only one observation. The V call is TRBV2, the J call TRBJ2-3, with D possibly TRBD1 on 7 matching bases. There are 17 residues in the CDR3. Trimming cost V 4 bases and J 2 bases, with 19 bases left between them. Germline lookup yields CDR1 SNHLY and CDR2 FYNNEI. The CDR3 is CASSAGVGQVFTDTQYF. In DNA form, the CDR3 reads TGTGCCAGCAGTGCGGGGGTCGGACAGGTTTTCACAGATACGCAGTATTTT.

This chain links TRBV7-2 with TRBJ2-3, with D possibly TRBD2 on 5 matching bases. V lost 6 bases and J lost 6, with 16 bases in between. This CDR3 region has 14 residues. Germline V gives CDR1 SGHTA, CDR2 FQGNSA. The CDR3: CASSPPGGRDTQYF. The CDR3 DNA follows: TGTGCCAGCAGTCCCCCAGGCGGGCGGGATACGCAGTATTTT.

Here the CDR3 reads CASSDGGAGELFF. CDR3 DNA sequence: TGTGCCAGCAGTGACGGGGGGGCCGGGGAGCTGTTTTTT. The V gene is TRBV6-4, the J gene TRBJ2-2, with TRBD2 identical over 7 bases. Per germline, CDR1 MRHNA and CDR2 SNTAGT. V was pared by 2 bases and J by 6 bases, with 0 bases of the junction left unmatched. There are 13 residues in the CDR3.

This clonotype was detected only a few times. The gene calls are TRBV7-2 and TRBJ2-7; D is possibly TRBD2 (5 bases). Deletions cut 1 base from V and 3 bases from J, with 10 bases between. The germline V gene has CDR1 SGHTA and CDR2 FQGNSA. CDR3 length: 14 amino acids. The CDR3 region has the DNA TGTGCCAGCAGCTTAGTCGGGGTGGGCTACGAGCAGTACTTC. Translation: CASSLVGVGYEQYF.

This clonotype was detected ten times or more. The chain couples TRBV2 to TRBJ2-3, with 10 bases that match TRBD2. Germline V lookup: CDR1 SNHLY, CDR2 FYNNEI. CDR3 length equals 18 residues. V shed 0 bases and J 1 base; nucleotides not matched to a gene: 7. CDR3 DNA: TGTGCCAGCAGTGAAGCCCCTAGCGGGAGACCCCGCACAGATACGCAGTATTTT. This encodes CASSEAPSGRPRTDTQYF.

The genes are TRBV20-1 and TRBJ2-7; TRBD2 matches at 9 bases. The CDR3 is 15 amino acids. CDR1 and CDR2 (germline): DFQATT, SNEGSKA (reference sequence). The J segment lost 2 bases and the V segment lost 1 base, leaving 6 bases of the junction unmatched. The CDR3 loop is CSARVERGVPYEQYF. The DNA for the CDR3 is TGCAGTGCTAGAGTGGAGCGGGGGGTACCCTACGAGCAGTACTTC.

The genes are TRBV6-4 and TRBJ2-3, with D maybe TRBD1 (6 bases). V was cut by 7 bases and J by 2 bases, with 13 bases left in between. CDR1 MRHNA and CDR2 SNTAGT come from the germline V gene. The length of the CDR3 is 14 residues. The CDR3 region has the DNA TGTGCCAGCAAATCGGACAGCTTCACAGATACGCAGTATTTT. It yields the protein CASKSDSFTDTQYF.

The chain combines TRBV25-1 with TRBJ2-3; D not resolved. Trimming stripped 5 bases from V and 4 bases from J, with 10 bases between. Germline loops: CDR1 MGHDK, CDR2 SYGVNS. CDR3 size: 13 residues. The CDR3 reads CASSPSAPDTQYF. The CDR3 DNA reads as TGTGCCAGCAGTCCATCCGCTCCAGATACGCAGTATTTT.

The CDR3 DNA is TGCGCCAGCAGCTCGGGCCAGGGGGGTAAGGAGACCCAGTACTTC. This sequence encodes CASSSGQGGKETQYF. The chain couples TRBV5-1 to TRBJ2-5; possibly TRBD1 for D (7 bases). V was clipped by 3 bases and J by 5 bases, with 17 bases between them. Germline loops: CDR1 SGHRS, CDR2 YFSETQ. This CDR3 comprises 15 residues. The full variable domain, completed using reference TRBV5-1 and TRBJ2-5, is KAGVTQTPRYLIKTRGQQVTLSCSPISGHRSVSWYQQTPGQGLQFLFEYFSETQRNKGNFPGRFSGRQFSNSRSEMNVSTLELGDSALYLCASSSGQGGKETQYFGPGTRLLVL.

The rearrangement links TRBV28 to TRBJ1-1; D call uncertain. V dropped 5 bases and J dropped 7 bases, with 17 bases sitting between them. The CDR3 runs to 14 residues. Looked up from germline, CDR1 is MDHEN and CDR2 is SYDVKM. The CDR3 sequence is CASSLNIAGNEAFF. The CDR3 DNA follows: TGTGCCAGCAGTCTCAACATTGCGGGAAATGAAGCTTTCTTT.

This clonotype was observed at least ten times. This chain uses TRBV10-3 with TRBJ2-7; the match to TRBD1 covers 7 bases. This CDR3 has 13 amino acids. Germline CDR1 ENHRY, CDR2 SYGVKD. After removal of 7 bases from V and 0 bases from J, the junction contained 3 bases not matched to a gene. CDR3 in DNA: TGTGCCATCAATGGACAGGTCTCCTACGAGCAGTACTTC. Encoded protein: CAINGQVSYEQYF.

The chain carries TRBV3-1 and TRBJ2-3; TRBD2 matches 13 bases. CDR1 LGHDT and CDR2 YNNKEL come from the germline V gene (reference sequence). V was clipped by 5 bases and J by 3 bases; unmatched bases: 5. The length of the CDR3 is 16 residues. CDR3 loop: CASSETGLAGTDTQYF. DNA of the CDR3: TGTGCCAGCAGCGAAACGGGACTAGCGGGGACAGATACGCAGTATTTT.

This clonotype was observed at least ten times. The chain joins TRBV5-1 to TRBJ1-1; D call uncertain. With 5 bases removed from V and 8 bases from J, the gap between germline ends came to 13 bases. CDR3 size: 12 residues. CDR1 is SGHRS and CDR2 is YFSETQ in the germline V gene. CDR3 sequence reads: CASRFAGSEAFF. CDR3 DNA: TGCGCCAGCAGGTTTGCGGGGTCCGAAGCTTTCTTT.

This clonotype was observed at least ten times. The rearrangement links TRBV19 to TRBJ1-2; TRBD1 aligns across 10 bases. V lost 0 bases to trimming and J lost 8 bases; unmatched junction nucleotides: 6. CDR3 length equals 15 residues. CDR1 is LNHDA, CDR2 SQIVND, per germline (reference sequence). The CDR3 DNA sequence: TGTGCCAGTAGTATAGATCTTGAGACAGGGGGCGGCTACACCTTC. Amino acids: CASSIDLETGGGYTF.